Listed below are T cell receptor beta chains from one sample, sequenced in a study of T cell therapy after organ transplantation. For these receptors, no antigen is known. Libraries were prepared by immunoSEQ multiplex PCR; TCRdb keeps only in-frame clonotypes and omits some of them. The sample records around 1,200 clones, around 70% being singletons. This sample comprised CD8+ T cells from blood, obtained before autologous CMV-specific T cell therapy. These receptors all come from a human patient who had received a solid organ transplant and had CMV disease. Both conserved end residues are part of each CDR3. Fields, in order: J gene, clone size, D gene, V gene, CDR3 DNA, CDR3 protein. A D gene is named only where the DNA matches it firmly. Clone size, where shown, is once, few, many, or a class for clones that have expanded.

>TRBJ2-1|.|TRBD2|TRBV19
TGTGCCAGTAGTTCTGGACTAGCGGGACCATACAATGAGCAGTTCTTC
CASSSGLAGPYNEQFF
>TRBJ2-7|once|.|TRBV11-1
TGTGCCAGCAGCCCACGGACTCATCCGTACTTC
CASSPRTHPYF
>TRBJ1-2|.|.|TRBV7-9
TGTGCCAGCAGCTTAGGGCCGTGGATGGATACGGGTGGCTACACCTTC
CASSLGPWMDTGGYTF
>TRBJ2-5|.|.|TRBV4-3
TGCGCCAGCAGCCGAGGGCAGAATCTGGGAGAGACCCAGTACTTC
CASSRGQNLGETQYF
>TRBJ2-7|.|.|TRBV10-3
TGTGCCATCAGTTTTGGACAGCTCTACGAGCAGTACTTC
CAISFGQLYEQYF
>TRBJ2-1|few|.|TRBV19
TGTGCCAGTAGTATGCTCGGCTCCTACAATGAGCAGTTCTTC
CASSMLGSYNEQFF
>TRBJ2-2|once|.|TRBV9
TGTGCCAGCAGCGTAGAAGGCGACACTTTCACCGGGGAGCTGTTTTTT
CASSVEGDTFTGELFF
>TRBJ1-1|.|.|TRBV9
TGTGCCAGCAGCGTAGTATCAGGCGGGCACACCGAAGCTTTCTTT
CASSVVSGGHTEAFF
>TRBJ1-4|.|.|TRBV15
TGTGCCACCAGCAGAGAAAGGCAGGGAGCAACTAATGAAAAACTGTTTTTT
CATSRERQGATNEKLFF
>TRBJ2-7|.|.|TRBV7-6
TGTGCCAGCAGTTACAGACAGGCCTACGAGCAGTACTTC
CASSYRQAYEQYF
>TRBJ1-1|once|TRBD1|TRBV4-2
TGTGCCAGCAGCTTGGCCGTGACAGGGCACACTGAAGCTTTCTTT
CASSLAVTGHTEAFF
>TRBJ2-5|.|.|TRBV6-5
TGTGCCAGCAGTTACTTCTCAGCCAAGGAGACCCAGTACTTC
CASSYFSAKETQYF
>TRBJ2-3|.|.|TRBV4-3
TGCGCCAGCAGCACCCGGACAGTTAGCACAGATACGCAGTATTTT
CASSTRTVSTDTQYF
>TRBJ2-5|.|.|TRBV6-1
TGTGCCAGCAGTGATCGCCCCTCGGACTTCCAAGAGACCCAGTACTTC
CASSDRPSDFQETQYF
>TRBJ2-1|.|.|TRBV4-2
TGTGCCAGCAGCCTCGAAGGGGTGGGAGGTGAGCAGTTCTTC
CASSLEGVGGEQFF